This T cell receptor beta chain emerged from a study of blood T cells in healthy people across ages. Overall study: When template switching was applied, about one barcoded beta molecule was captured per two T cells. Study conclusions and caveats: Older individuals had lower TCR beta diversity per million T cells (the decline was roughly linear). The authors considered diversity estimates from one million T cells to be underestimates.

A sample-barcoded 5' primer and a J-beta primer mix were used in a second PCR of roughly 7 to 11 cycles. The template-switch adaptor was a 5' adaptor with 12 random nucleotides. It tagged each cDNA molecule. TCRdb re-called the 5' RACE reads through MiXCR, storing one row per CDR3 protein. The repertoire holds 1.8 million or so distinct CDR3 sequences, with 30% to 40% as singletons. Notes on this clonotype: Its target is not known.

The CDR3 has 13 residues. The germline V gene encodes CDR1 SGHNT and CDR2 YENEEA. Deletions cut 2 bases from V and 6 bases from J, with 9 bases between. The sequence derives from a human donor in good health. The sample consisted of blood. The V and J genes are TRBV11-3 and TRBJ2-3, with D unclear. In DNA, the CDR3 is TGTGCCAGCAGCTTATTCCCAGGCGATACGCAGTATTTT. Translating gives CASSLFPGDTQYF. Variable domain in full (rest from reference TRBV11-3 and TRBJ2-3): EAGVVQSPRYKIIEKKQPVAFWCNPISGHNTLYWYLQNLGQGPELLIRYENEEAVDDSQLPKDRFSAERLKGVDSTLKIQPAELGDSAVYLCASSLFPGDTQYFGPGTRLTVL.